The present entry profiles one TCR beta chain with its context. As yet, its antigen is unknown. This entry comes from a study of T cell responses to AZD1222 COVID-19 vaccine. Findings of the study overall: Two AZD1222 administrations were followed by greater Spike-specific TCR breadth and depth.

Method: immunoSEQ multiplex PCR; TCRdb's copy keeps in-frame clones and lacks some. The sample lists 190,000 or so clones, more than 85% occurring once. The CDR3 spans 16 residues. The V and J ends lost 4 bases and 2 bases respectively, with 12 bases between them. CDR1 and CDR2 from the germline V gene are LGHDT and YNNKEL (reference sequence). This specimen was peripheral blood, taken 28 days after the second AZD1222 dose. This clonotype was obtained from an adult who received the AZD1222 COVID-19 vaccine. The chain carries TRBV3-1 (or the pseudogene TRBV3-2) and TRBJ2-6; D is unclear. In nucleotides, the CDR3 is TGTGCCAGCAGCCGAGACCGGCACGCTGGGGCCAACGTCCTGACTTTC. Protein sequence: CASSRDRHAGANVLTF.